The sequence of this TCR beta chain was determined in a study of identical twins. Study findings and constraints: While abundant cord blood beta clonotypes carried fewer insertions, memory repertoires showed no such pattern.

TCRdb called the 5' RACE reads again in MiXCR, with one record for every CDR3 protein. The table has over 500,000 distinct CDR3 sequences, roughly a fifth seen once. The CDR3 has 15 residues. V shed 1 base and J 3 bases; nucleotides not matched to a gene: 2. A few counts support this clonotype. No antigen is known for it. This sample was shared with a second study, whose subject was T cells expressing NK-cell markers. That source reports: Repertoires of TCR beta were obtained from T cells sorted as CD3+CD56+NKG2C+, CD3+CD56+NKG2C- and CD3+CD56-NKG2C+. Four of the donors also had these clonotypes leading their CD3+CD56-NKG2C+ fraction.

The sequence derives from a woman between 18 and 30 years old in good health. The rearrangement uses TRBV12-3 or TRBV12-4 and TRBJ2-3, with TRBD1 matching over 9 bases. The source material was CD4+ T cells sorted from blood. Here the CDR3 reads CASSLEGQGTDTQYF. For the CDR3, the DNA is TGTGCCAGCAGTTTAGAGGGACAGGGTACAGATACGCAGTATTTT.